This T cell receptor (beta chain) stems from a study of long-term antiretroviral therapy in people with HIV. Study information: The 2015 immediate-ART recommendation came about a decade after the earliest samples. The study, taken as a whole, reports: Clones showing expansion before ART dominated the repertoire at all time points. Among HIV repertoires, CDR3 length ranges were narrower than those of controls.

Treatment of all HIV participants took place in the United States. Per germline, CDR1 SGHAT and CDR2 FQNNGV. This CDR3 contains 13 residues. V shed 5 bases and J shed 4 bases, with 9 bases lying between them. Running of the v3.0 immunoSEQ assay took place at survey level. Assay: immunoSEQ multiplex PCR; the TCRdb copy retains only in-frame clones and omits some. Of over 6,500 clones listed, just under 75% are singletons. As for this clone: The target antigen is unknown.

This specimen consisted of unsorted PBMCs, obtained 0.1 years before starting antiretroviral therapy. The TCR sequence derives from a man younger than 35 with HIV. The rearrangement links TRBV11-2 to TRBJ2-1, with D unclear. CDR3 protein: CASSHRAYNEQFF. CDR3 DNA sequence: TGTGCCAGCAGCCACCGGGCATACAATGAGCAGTTCTTC.